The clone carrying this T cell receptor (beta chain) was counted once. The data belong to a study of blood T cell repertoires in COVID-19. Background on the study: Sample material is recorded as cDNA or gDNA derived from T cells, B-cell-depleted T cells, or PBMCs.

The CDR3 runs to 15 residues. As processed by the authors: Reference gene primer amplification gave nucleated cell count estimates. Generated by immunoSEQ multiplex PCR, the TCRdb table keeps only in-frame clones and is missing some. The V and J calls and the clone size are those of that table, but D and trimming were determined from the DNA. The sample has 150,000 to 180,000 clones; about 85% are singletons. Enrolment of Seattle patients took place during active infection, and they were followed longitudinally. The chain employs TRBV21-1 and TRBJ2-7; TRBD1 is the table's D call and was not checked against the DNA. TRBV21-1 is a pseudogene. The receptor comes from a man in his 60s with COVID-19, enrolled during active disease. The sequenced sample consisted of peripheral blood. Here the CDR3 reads CASSEDRDRVYEQYF. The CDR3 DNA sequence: TGTGCCAGCAGCGAAGACCGGGACAGGGTCTACGAGCAGTACTTC.